This is a list of T cell receptor beta chains from one sample in a study of blood T cell repertoires in COVID-19. The table came from immunoSEQ multiplex PCR; TCRdb's copy has only in-frame clones and leaves some out. The profile shows about 210,000 clones, about 86% of them singletons. The sequenced material came from PBMCs or T cells enriched from blood (not recorded which). The receptor source for this set is a woman in her thirties or forties with acute COVID-19. Both conserved end residues are part of each CDR3. D genes are given only for firm matches. Clone size, where shown, is once, few, many, or a class for clones that have expanded.

j_gene: TRBJ1-5; v_gene: TRBV28; abundance: NA; d_gene: NA; CDR3aa: CASSFRGNRVNQPQHF; CDR3nt: TGTGCCAGCAGTTTTCGAGGTAACAGGGTCAATCAGCCCCAGCATTTT
j_gene: TRBJ2-7; v_gene: TRBV6-5; abundance: once; d_gene: TRBD2; CDR3aa: CASSYLAGPYEQYF; CDR3nt: TGTGCCAGCAGTTACCTAGCGGGACCTTACGAGCAGTACTTC
j_gene: TRBJ2-1; v_gene: TRBV6-2/TRBV6-3; abundance: NA; d_gene: TRBD2; CDR3aa: CASSDLLAGVHNEQFF; CDR3nt: TGTGCCAGCAGTGACCTACTAGCGGGAGTTCACAATGAGCAGTTCTTC
j_gene: TRBJ2-7; v_gene: TRBV11-2; abundance: NA; d_gene: TRBD1; CDR3aa: CASSLHSGTGGYEQYF; CDR3nt: TGTGCCAGCAGCTTACACTCCGGGACAGGTGGCTACGAGCAGTACTTC
j_gene: TRBJ1-4; v_gene: TRBV25-1; abundance: NA; d_gene: NA; CDR3aa: CASSGLTGRATNEKLFF; CDR3nt: TGTGCCAGCAGTGGTCTGACGGGGAGGGCAACTAATGAAAAACTGTTTTTT
j_gene: TRBJ2-1; v_gene: TRBV5-8; abundance: NA; d_gene: NA; CDR3aa: CASSEGVFSYNEQFF; CDR3nt: TGTGCCAGCAGCGAGGGTGTCTTCTCCTACAATGAGCAGTTCTTC
j_gene: TRBJ2-5; v_gene: TRBV6-2/TRBV6-3; abundance: NA; d_gene: TRBD2; CDR3aa: CASSTRSGRNQETQYF; CDR3nt: TGTGCCAGCAGTACGCGAAGCGGGAGGAACCAAGAGACCCAGTACTTC
j_gene: TRBJ2-7; v_gene: TRBV29-1; abundance: NA; d_gene: TRBD1; CDR3aa: CSVDFGQGRGYF; CDR3nt: TGCAGCGTTGATTTCGGACAGGGGCGGGGGTACTTC
j_gene: TRBJ2-5; v_gene: TRBV15; abundance: NA; d_gene: TRBD1; CDR3aa: CATSRNGQGSKETQYF; CDR3nt: TGTGCCACCAGCAGGAATGGACAGGGGTCGAAAGAGACCCAGTACTTC
j_gene: TRBJ1-4; v_gene: TRBV28; abundance: NA; d_gene: TRBD1; CDR3aa: CASSSGTGNEKLFF; CDR3nt: TGTGCCAGCAGTTCCGGGACAGGGAACGAAAAACTGTTTTTT
j_gene: TRBJ2-7; v_gene: TRBV7-9; abundance: NA; d_gene: NA; CDR3aa: CASSFFDTAYEQYF; CDR3nt: TGTGCCAGCAGCTTCTTCGACACAGCCTACGAGCAGTACTTC
j_gene: TRBJ2-3; v_gene: TRBV5-1; abundance: NA; d_gene: NA; CDR3aa: CASSPRATSTDTQYF; CDR3nt: TGCGCCAGCAGCCCGCGAGCTACTAGCACAGATACGCAGTATTTT
j_gene: TRBJ2-7; v_gene: TRBV28; abundance: NA; d_gene: NA; CDR3aa: CASSLSGHSYEQYF; CDR3nt: TGTGCCAGCAGTTTATCCGGCCACAGCTACGAGCAGTACTTC
j_gene: TRBJ1-5; v_gene: TRBV13; abundance: NA; d_gene: NA; CDR3aa: CASSGQGNQPQHF; CDR3nt: TGTGCCAGCAGCGGGCAGGGAAATCAGCCCCAGCATTTT
j_gene: TRBJ2-5; v_gene: TRBV5-1; abundance: NA; d_gene: NA; CDR3aa: CASSRDTSLTETQYF; CDR3nt: TGCGCCAGCAGCCGCGACACCTCCCTTACAGAGACCCAGTACTTC
j_gene: TRBJ2-7; v_gene: TRBV28; abundance: once; d_gene: TRBD1; CDR3aa: CASRTMGQTYEQYF; CDR3nt: TGTGCCAGCAGAACTATGGGACAGACCTACGAGCAGTACTTC
j_gene: TRBJ2-1; v_gene: TRBV2; abundance: NA; d_gene: TRBD1; CDR3aa: CASSAAGTGRNEQFF; CDR3nt: TGTGCCAGCAGTGCCGCCGGGACAGGGCGCAATGAGCAGTTCTTC
j_gene: TRBJ2-1; v_gene: TRBV19; abundance: once; d_gene: NA; CDR3aa: CASRGSGAYNEQFF; CDR3nt: TGTGCCAGTAGAGGTAGCGGAGCCTACAATGAGCAGTTCTTC
j_gene: TRBJ1-6; v_gene: TRBV19; abundance: NA; d_gene: NA; CDR3aa: CASSTSQNSPLHF; CDR3nt: TGTGCCAGTAGTACATCGCAGAATTCACCCCTCCACTTT
j_gene: TRBJ1-5; v_gene: TRBV28; abundance: NA; d_gene: NA; CDR3aa: CASSLIGAGNQPQHF; CDR3nt: TGTGCCAGCAGTTTAATAGGGGCCGGCAATCAGCCCCAGCATTTT
j_gene: TRBJ2-1; v_gene: TRBV10-3; abundance: NA; d_gene: TRBD2; CDR3aa: CAISDHSGRGEQFF; CDR3nt: TGTGCCATCAGTGACCACAGCGGGAGGGGTGAGCAGTTCTTC